This record concerns one T cell receptor (beta chain) sequence. Its target is unknown. The data derive from a study of siplizumab effects on memory and regulatory T cells. Broader study findings: The majority of clones, roughly 80-96% of proliferating CD4+ or CD8+ clones, lacked an assignable naive or memory phenotype.

Assayed TCR templates numbered about 10^5 for each sample. This table comes from immunoSEQ multiplex PCR, and its TCRdb copy is limited to in-frame clones, with some not included. Of about 98,000 clones in the sample, roughly nine tenths were seen once. Germline CDR1 is MNHNS and CDR2 is SASEGT. The CDR3 consists of 14 residues. Trimming removed 4 bases from V and 8 bases from J, with 17 bases in between. V is TRBV6-1 and J is TRBJ2-5, with D tentatively TRBD2 (6 bases). The sequence derives from a human donor in good health. The sequencing input was CD4+ T cells sorted from blood. CDR3 region: CASSATSSRETQYF. In DNA, the CDR3 is TGTGCCAGCAGTGCTACTAGCTCCCGGGAAACCCAGTACTTC.